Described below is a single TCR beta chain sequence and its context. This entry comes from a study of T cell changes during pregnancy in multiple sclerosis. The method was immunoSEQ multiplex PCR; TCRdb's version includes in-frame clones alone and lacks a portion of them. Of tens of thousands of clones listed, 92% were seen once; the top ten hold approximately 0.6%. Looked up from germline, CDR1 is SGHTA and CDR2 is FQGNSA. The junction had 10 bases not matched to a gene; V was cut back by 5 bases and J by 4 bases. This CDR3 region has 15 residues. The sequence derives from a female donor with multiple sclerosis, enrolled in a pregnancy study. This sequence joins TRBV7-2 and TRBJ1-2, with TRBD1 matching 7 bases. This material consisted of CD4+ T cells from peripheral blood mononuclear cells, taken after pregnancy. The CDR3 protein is CASSTLEGALYGYTF. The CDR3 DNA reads TGTGCCAGCAGCACCCTTGAGGGGGCCCTCTATGGCTACACCTTC.